Listed here is a single TCR beta chain. No antigen is known for it. The data belong to a study of T cells in Graves' hyperthyroidism and ophthalmopathy. Stable disease denoted Graves' hyperthyroidism without ophthalmopathy progression within 18 months. The TCR beta CDR3 regions underwent amplification using RNA transcripts as the source. First-round RT-PCR targeting the TCR CDR3 was performed with the HTBI primer set. Via MiXCR, TCRdb re-called the multiplex PCR reads, giving one row per CDR3 protein. This sample has some 600,000 distinct CDR3 sequences, with more than 45% found just once. Germline V lookup: CDR1 ENHRY, CDR2 SYGVKD. The CDR3 covers 12 residues. V lost 5 bases, J lost 3 bases, and 7 bases lay in between. Study-level findings and limits: Blood also carried most thyroid clonotypes expanded above 0.001. Classification by a 13 V-J model distinguished ophthalmopathy from stable hyperthyroidism.

The sequenced material came from peripheral blood or thyroid tissue (not recorded which). The receptor was derived from a woman between 18 and 30 years old with Graves' hyperthyroidism. The rearrangement links TRBV10-3 to TRBJ1-1; D gene ambiguous. The CDR3 spells CAISQRYTEAFF. The CDR3 region has the DNA TGTGCCATCAGTCAGCGGTACACTGAAGCTTTCTTT.